This passage covers 21 T cell receptor beta chains from one sample sequenced in a study of blood T cell repertoires in COVID-19. Sequencing was performed with immunoSEQ multiplex PCR; in TCRdb, only in-frame clones are kept and a portion is missing. The sample lists about 50,000 clones, about four fifths occurring once. What was sequenced was peripheral blood. These receptors all stem from a man in his 60s with acute or convalescent COVID-19.

This chain uses TRBV19 with TRBJ1-5, with 7 positions matching TRBD1. With V trimmed by 6 bases and J by 1 base, 3 bases remained unmatched. The germline CDR1 and CDR2 sequences are LNHDA and SQIVND (reference sequence). CDR3 length equals 14 residues. CDR3 residues: CASRPQGSNQPQHF. CDR3 in DNA: TGTGCCAGTAGACCACAGGGGAGCAATCAGCCCCAGCATTTT.

The chain carries TRBV14 and TRBJ2-1; 7 bases match TRBD1. The junction had 11 bases not matched to a gene; V was cut back by 3 bases and J by 6 bases. The CDR3 runs to 16 residues. Germline V gene sequence: CDR1 SGHDN, CDR2 FVKESK. CDR3: CASSHRTGRPGNEQFF. In DNA, the CDR3 is TGTGCCAGCAGCCACCGGACAGGCCGACCCGGCAATGAGCAGTTCTTC.

The chain recombines TRBV4-1 with TRBJ1-2; 11 positions agree with TRBD1. The CDR3 runs 15 residues. Germline CDR1 reads MGHRA; CDR2 reads YSYEKL. Trimming took 1 base from V and 6 from J; bases not matched to a gene: 4. This chain's CDR3 is CASSQVGQGGHGYTF. CDR3 bases: TGCGCCAGCAGCCAAGTGGGACAGGGGGGCCATGGCTACACCTTC.

The genes are TRBV7-9 and TRBJ2-7; 7 positions match TRBD1. The CDR3 is 14 residues long. CDR1 SEHNR and CDR2 FQNEAQ come from the germline V gene (reference sequence). Germline trimming cut 4 bases from V and 2 bases from J; bases unmatched to any gene: 5. The CDR3 sequence: CASSSFGQAYEQYF. The CDR3 DNA follows: TGTGCCAGCAGCTCTTTCGGACAGGCCTACGAGCAGTACTTC.

V gene TRBV3-1 (or the pseudogene TRBV3-2) combines with J gene TRBJ1-5; D possibly corresponds to TRBD1 (5 bases). CDR3 length equals 15 residues. The ends were cut back, 4 bases at V and 0 bases at J, with 10 bases in the middle. Per germline, CDR1 LGHDT and CDR2 YNNKEL (reference sequence). As DNA, the CDR3 is TGTGCCAGCAGCCCAGGGATTCATAGCAATCAGCCCCAGCATTTT. Protein: CASSPGIHSNQPQHF.

The V and J genes are TRBV2 and TRBJ1-1; 8 bases are a match to TRBD1. This CDR3 is 15 amino acids long. Germline-derived CDR1 and CDR2 are SNHLY and FYNNEI. V was pared by 6 bases and J by 1 base, with 7 bases of the junction left unmatched. The CDR3 spells CASSPRQGRNTEAFF. The CDR3 DNA follows: TGTGCCAGCAGCCCCAGACAGGGGAGGAACACTGAAGCTTTCTTT.

The J gene is TRBJ1-1, the V gene TRBV12-3 or TRBV12-4; TRBD1 might be the D (5 bases). Deletions cut 3 bases from V and 4 bases from J, with 9 bases between. This CDR3 region has 13 residues. The CDR3: CASSFAGLTEAFF. DNA for the CDR3: TGTGCCAGCAGTTTCGCGGGACTCACTGAAGCTTTCTTT.

The rearrangement joins TRBV5-1 to TRBJ1-2; 8 bases line up with TRBD1. This CDR3 region has 13 residues. V shed 4 bases and J 3 bases; nucleotides not matched to a gene: 2. CDR1 and CDR2 from the germline V gene are SGHRS and YFSETQ. The CDR3 region has the DNA TGCGCCAGCAGCACGACAGGGGACTATGGCTACACCTTC. Translation gives CASSTTGDYGYTF.

This chain joins TRBV2 and TRBJ2-5; D might be TRBD1 (6 bases). This CDR3 is 15 amino acids long. The germline V gene has CDR1 SNHLY and CDR2 FYNNEI. With 7 bases removed from V and 3 bases from J, the gap between germline ends came to 18 bases. This CDR3 reads CASTDGRGAEETQYF. CDR3 DNA: TGTGCCAGCACCGATGGCAGGGGCGCGGAAGAGACCCAGTACTTC.

The V and J genes are TRBV6-6 and TRBJ2-5, with 10 bases fitting TRBD1. The V segment lost 2 bases and the J segment 4 bases; nucleotides outside the gene matches: 7. Germline V gives CDR1 MNHNY, CDR2 SVGAGI (reference sequence). The CDR3 length is 16 residues. In DNA form, the CDR3 reads TGTGCCAGCAGTTACACCGGGACAGGGGTGTCAGAGACCCAGTACTTC. This encodes CASSYTGTGVSETQYF.

The rearrangement joins TRBV11-3 to TRBJ2-5; TRBD2 is a possible D gene (7 bases). This CDR3 has 15 amino acids. The germline CDR1 and CDR2 sequences are SGHNT and YENEEA. V was pared by 5 bases and J by 5 bases, with 18 bases between. CDR3 in DNA: TGTGCCAGCAGCAGGGGGGGGACGGCCAGGGAGACCCAGTACTTC. Translation: CASSRGGTARETQYF.

The chain couples TRBV30 to TRBJ2-2; D is unclear. Trimming removed 0 bases at V and 1 base at J, with 9 bases between. CDR3 length: 15 amino acids. Germline values: CDR1 GTSNPN, CDR2 SVGIG (reference sequence). CDR3 bases: TGTGCCTGGAGTGTAAAAAACAGGAACACCGGGGAGCTGTTTTTT. Protein product: CAWSVKNRNTGELFF. Full variable domain (outside the CDR3, taken from reference TRBV30 and TRBJ2-2): SQTIHQWPATLVQPVGSPLSLECTVEGTSNPNLYWYRQAAGRGLQLLFYSVGIGQISSEVPQNLSASRPQDRQFILSSKKLLLSDSGFYLCAWSVKNRNTGELFFGEGSRLTVL.

The chain carries TRBV28 and TRBJ1-1; 8 bases fit TRBD1. The V segment lost 6 bases and the J segment 4 bases; nucleotides outside the gene matches: 7. The germline V gene encodes CDR1 MDHEN and CDR2 SYDVKM. The CDR3 is made up of 14 amino acids. CDR3 bases: TGTGCCAGCAGAATCAGGGGGCTGGGCACTGAAGCTTTCTTT. This sequence encodes CASRIRGLGTEAFF.

The chain employs TRBV10-3 and TRBJ1-4, with D perhaps TRBD1 (6 bases). Per germline, CDR1 ENHRY and CDR2 SYGVKD. The CDR3 loop spans 15 amino acids. V dropped 5 bases and J dropped 5 bases, with 15 bases sitting between them. The CDR3 protein is CAISKGDGLNEKLFF. The DNA of the CDR3 is TGTGCCATCAGTAAGGGGGACGGTCTAAATGAAAAACTGTTTTTT.

This chain uses TRBV4-1 with TRBJ1-6; D uncertain. The germline V gene has CDR1 MGHRA and CDR2 YSYEKL. This CDR3 is 14 amino acids long. The germline V and J ends were trimmed by 6 bases and 5 bases, with 11 bases remaining between them. This chain's CDR3 is CASSPQYDNSPLHF. In DNA form, the CDR3 reads TGCGCCAGCAGTCCACAGTATGATAATTCACCCCTCCACTTT.

The V call is TRBV24-1, the J call TRBJ2-5, with D perhaps TRBD1 (6 bases). Germline V gene sequence: CDR1 KGHDR, CDR2 SFDVKD. This CDR3 spans 17 amino acids. Deletions cut 5 bases from V and 4 bases from J, with 22 bases between. CDR3 residues: CATSASWEQGRGETQYF. The CDR3, as DNA: TGTGCCACCAGTGCCAGCTGGGAACAGGGACGGGGAGAGACCCAGTACTTC.

The rearrangement links TRBV5-1 to TRBJ1-1; 10 bases match TRBD1. Germline assignment: CDR1 SGHRS and CDR2 YFSETQ. The CDR3 is 14 residues long. V shed 4 bases, J shed 10 bases, and the junction held 10 bases outside the gene matches. This chain's CDR3 is CASSTRTGGLGAFF. The CDR3 nucleotides are TGCGCCAGCAGCACCCGGACAGGGGGACTCGGAGCTTTCTTT.

The chain uses TRBV11-2 and TRBJ1-6; D is ambiguous. This CDR3 is 13 amino acids long. V was cut by 3 bases and J by 3 bases, with 3 bases left in between. Germline V CDR1 and CDR2: SGHAT, FQNNGV. Written as DNA, the CDR3 is TGTGCCAGCAGCTTTAACTATAATTCACCCCTCCACTTT. Its translation is CASSFNYNSPLHF.

This clone was seen just once. J is TRBJ1-2 and V is TRBV12-3 or TRBV12-4, with 9 bases lining up with TRBD1. The length of the CDR3 is 13 residues. Losses at the gene ends were 1 base for V and 6 bases for J; bases not matched to a gene: 0. The CDR3 is CASSLGQGDGYTF. DNA for the CDR3: TGTGCCAGCAGTTTAGGACAGGGGGATGGCTACACCTTC.

V usage is TRBV10-2 and J usage is TRBJ1-2; D remains unclear. CDR3 size: 14 residues. CDR1 and CDR2 from the germline V gene are WSHSY and SAAADI. V dropped 4 bases and J dropped 3 bases, with 12 bases sitting between them. The CDR3 protein is CASSASPGYYGYTF. The CDR3 nucleotides are TGCGCCAGCAGTGCATCCCCGGGGTACTATGGCTACACCTTC.

The chain uses TRBV6-1 and TRBJ1-3; 10 bases match TRBD1. Germline CDR1 MNHNS, CDR2 SASEGT. This CDR3 region has 17 residues. V was clipped by 3 bases and J by 0 bases; unmatched bases: 5. The CDR3 nucleotides are TGTGCCAGCAGTGACAGGACAGGGGGTTCCTCTGGAAACACCATATATTTT. The encoded protein is CASSDRTGGSSGNTIYF.